This entry lists 28 T cell receptor beta chains sequenced from one sample in a study of Ad26.COV2.S vaccination and SARS-CoV-2 variants. Profiled with immunoSEQ multiplex PCR; TCRdb holds only in-frame clones, not every one. Here the sample spans about 180,000 clones, around 88% being singletons. Material: peripheral blood, obtained after recovery from COVID-19. The source of these receptors is a human donor who had recovered from COVID-19.

The V and J genes are TRBV7-6 and TRBJ2-7, with a weak D call TRBD2 (6 bases). Germline values: CDR1 SGHVS, CDR2 FNYEAQ. The CDR3 consists of 17 residues. Trimming removed 5 bases from V and 2 bases from J, with 22 bases in between. CDR3 in DNA: TGTGCCAGCAGCATATCACCGGGACTGAGCAGAACCTACGAGCAGTACTTC. Amino acid sequence: CASSISPGLSRTYEQYF.

This rearrangement joins TRBV7-8 to TRBJ2-3, with TRBD2 as a possible D gene (7 bases). V lost 1 base, J lost 0 bases, and 14 bases lay in between. Germline CDR1 SGHVS, CDR2 FQNEAQ. CDR3 length: 17 residues. The CDR3 bases are TGTGCCAGCAGCTTAGGGGGGGGTACAGGGAGCACAGATACGCAGTATTTT. Residues: CASSLGGGTGSTDTQYF.

This clone was seen once. V usage is TRBV28 and J usage is TRBJ1-6; D might be TRBD1 (6 bases). CDR3 size: 13 residues. CDR1 and CDR2 from the germline V gene are MDHEN and SYDVKM. V gave up 6 bases and J gave up 7 bases, with 10 bases separating them. The CDR3 DNA is TGTGCCAGCAGGGGGGGCGAAAATTCACCCCTCCACTTT. Protein product: CASRGGENSPLHF.

The chain combines TRBV7-2 with TRBJ1-5, with D possibly TRBD1 on 6 matching bases. This CDR3 has 13 residues. The V gene lost 4 bases and the J gene lost 3 bases, with 7 bases spanning the gap. Germline CDR1 and CDR2: SGHTA and FQGNSA. CDR3 amino acids: CASSYRDNQPQHF. The CDR3 DNA sequence: TGTGCCAGCAGCTACAGGGACAATCAGCCCCAGCATTTT.

V is TRBV19 and J is TRBJ2-7; D ambiguous. Trimming shortened V by 5 bases and J by 0 bases, and 5 bases separated the two germline ends. Germline values: CDR1 LNHDA, CDR2 SQIVND (reference sequence). The CDR3 is 12 residues long. CDR3: CASSSYSYEQYF. CDR3 coding DNA: TGTGCCAGTAGTTCTTACTCCTACGAGCAGTACTTC.

This rearrangement joins TRBV6-5 to TRBJ2-7; possibly TRBD1 for D (5 bases). Germline loops: CDR1 MNHEY, CDR2 SVGAGI. CDR3 length: 15 residues. V lost 0 bases, J lost 0 bases, and 9 bases lay in between. The DNA for the CDR3 is TGTGCCAGCAGTTACTCAGGGGATCTCTCCTACGAGCAGTACTTC. It codes for CASSYSGDLSYEQYF.

The V gene is TRBV18, the J gene TRBJ2-7; 8 bases match TRBD1. CDR3 length: 13 residues. The junction had 3 bases not matched to a gene; V was cut back by 3 bases and J by 5 bases. Germline CDR1 reads KGHSH; CDR2 reads LQKENI. Here the CDR3 DNA reads TGTGCCAGCTCACCCCAACAGGGGGACGAGCAGTACTTC. This sequence encodes CASSPQQGDEQYF.

The rearrangement uses TRBV25-1 and TRBJ2-7; 7 bases match TRBD1. Trimming took 4 bases from V and 5 from J; bases not matched to a gene: 5. The CDR3 runs 13 residues. Germline loops: CDR1 MGHDK, CDR2 SYGVNS. CDR3 nucleotide sequence: TGTGCCAGCAGTGGAAGACAGGGTAACGAGCAGTACTTC. As protein: CASSGRQGNEQYF.

The chain has TRBV9 and TRBJ1-2; TRBD1 agrees at 8 bases. The CDR3 sequence is 13 residues long. Germline trimming cut 4 bases from V and 6 bases from J; bases unmatched to any gene: 5. CDR1 is SGDLS and CDR2 is YYNGEE in the germline V gene. CDR3: CASSPQGADGYTF. The CDR3 nucleotides read TGTGCCAGCAGCCCCCAGGGGGCCGATGGCTACACCTTC.

This clone was seen just once. The rearrangement uses TRBV9 and TRBJ1-2; TRBD1 matches at 9 bases. The CDR3 is 17 residues long. V lost 0 bases and J lost 3; bases outside the gene matches: 9. Germline loops: CDR1 SGDLS, CDR2 YYNGEE. The CDR3 spells CASSVGTGAPQDYGYTF. DNA of the CDR3: TGTGCCAGCAGCGTAGGGACAGGGGCCCCACAAGACTATGGCTACACCTTC.

The chain uses TRBV27 and TRBJ1-5; D is ambiguous. The CDR3 has 13 residues. Germline V gene sequence: CDR1 MNHEY, CDR2 SMNVEV (reference sequence). Trimming pared 2 bases from V and 4 bases from J, leaving 6 bases between. This CDR3 reads CASSLSHNQPQHF. The CDR3 DNA reads TGTGCCAGCAGTTTAAGTCATAATCAGCCCCAGCATTTT.

V is TRBV7-8 and J is TRBJ1-6; D might be TRBD1 (5 bases). This CDR3 has 14 amino acids. The germline V gene encodes CDR1 SGHVS and CDR2 FQNEAQ. The ends were cut back, 4 bases at V and 2 bases at J, with 6 bases in the middle. CDR3 loop: CASSSGTYNSPLHF. Written as DNA, the CDR3 is TGTGCCAGCAGCTCAGGGACCTATAATTCACCCCTCCACTTT.

The chain recombines TRBV2 with TRBJ2-7; TRBD1 agrees at 7 bases. CDR3 length equals 13 residues. Germline V CDR1 and CDR2: SNHLY, FYNNEI. V was pared by 7 bases and J by 2 bases, with 5 bases of the junction left unmatched. CDR3 amino acids: CASTRGGAYEQYF. The CDR3 region has the DNA TGTGCCAGCACCCGAGGGGGCGCCTACGAGCAGTACTTC. Using reference TRBV2 and TRBJ2-7 for the parts outside the CDR3, the full variable domain is EPEVTQTPSHQVTQMGQEVILRCVPISNHLYFYWYRQILGQKVEFLVSFYNNEISEKSEIFDDQFSVERPDGSNFTLKIRSTKLEDSAMYFCASTRGGAYEQYFGPGTRLTVT.

The J gene is TRBJ2-7, the V gene TRBV7-8, with 10 bases aligning to TRBD2. The germline gives CDR1 SGHVS, CDR2 FQNEAQ. The CDR3 is made up of 16 amino acids. Trimming at V came to 2 bases and at J to 2 bases, leaving 6 bases not matched to a gene. DNA of the CDR3: TGTGCCAGCAGCTTATACGGGACTAGCGTAACCTACGAGCAGTACTTC. Its protein is CASSLYGTSVTYEQYF.

The rearrangement links TRBV2 to TRBJ1-2, with D perhaps matching TRBD1 (5 bases). Trimming removed 7 bases at V and 0 bases at J, with 12 bases between. Germline V gene lookup returns CDR1 SNHLY and CDR2 FYNNEI. The CDR3 is 14 amino acids. CDR3 nucleotide sequence: TGTGCCAGCACCCGGGGGGGATCTAACTATGGCTACACCTTC. Translated, it gives CASTRGGSNYGYTF.

This chain joins TRBV4-2 and TRBJ2-1; no clear D. The CDR3 spans 16 residues. V shed 0 bases and J shed 4 bases, with 13 bases lying between them. Germline CDR1 LGHNA, CDR2 YNFKEQ. CDR3 bases: TGTGCCAGCAGCCAAGATAGGCACACCGATTACAATGAGCAGTTCTTC. Translation: CASSQDRHTDYNEQFF.

J is TRBJ2-3 and V is TRBV2, with unresolved D. Germline CDR1 is SNHLY and CDR2 is FYNNEI. The CDR3 is made up of 11 amino acids. Trimming stripped 3 bases from V and 5 bases from J, with 3 bases between. CDR3 sequence reads: CASSDGDTQYF. CDR3 DNA: TGTGCCAGCAGTGATGGAGATACGCAGTATTTT.

This chain uses TRBV19 with TRBJ2-5, with D uncertain. Looked up from germline, CDR1 is LNHDA and CDR2 is SQIVND (reference sequence). Trimming took 5 bases from V and 7 from J, leaving 14 bases between them. The CDR3 totals 13 residues. The CDR3 sequence is CASSAGHPGTQYF. In DNA, the CDR3 is TGTGCCAGTAGTGCCGGCCACCCGGGGACCCAGTACTTC.

The chain employs TRBV24-1 and TRBJ1-6; a possible D gene is TRBD1 (6 bases). The CDR3 contains 18 residues. Germline CDR1 and CDR2: KGHDR and SFDVKD. Trimming removed 7 bases from V and 13 bases from J, with 31 bases in between. The CDR3 loop is CATRLKGDPLYQAAPLHF. The CDR3 DNA reads TGTGCCACCAGGCTTAAGGGGGACCCGCTTTACCAGGCAGCCCCCCTCCACTTT.

The V call is TRBV2, the J call TRBJ1-5, with a tentative D call TRBD1 (5 bases). The V gene lost 3 bases and the J gene lost 8 bases, with 14 bases spanning the gap. CDR1 and CDR2 from the germline V gene are SNHLY and FYNNEI. The CDR3 is 14 residues long. Here the CDR3 reads CASSDRGVQEPQHF. The DNA for the CDR3 is TGTGCCAGCAGTGATCGGGGGGTCCAGGAGCCCCAGCATTTT. Full variable domain (outside the CDR3, taken from reference TRBV2 and TRBJ1-5): EPEVTQTPSHQVTQMGQEVILRCVPISNHLYFYWYRQILGQKVEFLVSFYNNEISEKSEIFDDQFSVERPDGSNFTLKIRSTKLEDSAMYFCASSDRGVQEPQHFGDGTRLSIL.

The V and J genes are TRBV27 and TRBJ1-1, with D tentatively TRBD1 (5 bases). The germline CDR1 and CDR2 sequences are MNHEY and SMNVEV (reference sequence). The germline V and J ends were trimmed by 5 bases and 1 base, with 11 bases remaining between them. This CDR3 region has 14 residues. CDR3 DNA sequence: TGTGCCAGCAGTGCTGGGGGGGAGAACACTGAAGCTTTCTTT. Translated, it gives CASSAGGENTEAFF.

The V and J genes are TRBV3-1 (or the pseudogene TRBV3-2) and TRBJ1-1, with D possibly being TRBD1 (5 bases). Trimming took off 4 bases at V and 4 bases at J, with 13 bases between the two ends. CDR1 is LGHDT and CDR2 is YNNKEL in the germline V gene (reference sequence). The CDR3 extends over 14 amino acids. The CDR3 here is CASSPGSGGTEAFF. The DNA for the CDR3 is TGTGCCAGCAGCCCAGGGAGCGGGGGCACTGAAGCTTTCTTT.

This sequence joins TRBV25-1 and TRBJ1-1, with D unresolved. V was clipped by 3 bases and J by 5 bases, with 7 bases between them. The length of the CDR3 is 12 residues. CDR1 and CDR2 (germline): MGHDK, SYGVNS. DNA of the CDR3: TGTGCCAGCAGTGATTTAAGGACTGAAGCTTTCTTT. Protein product: CASSDLRTEAFF.

The genes are TRBV2 and TRBJ2-7, with 7 bases fitting TRBD1. Per the germline V gene, CDR1 is SNHLY and CDR2 is FYNNEI. V lost 6 bases to trimming and J lost 1 base; unmatched junction nucleotides: 15. This CDR3 contains 17 residues. In nucleotides, the CDR3 is TGTGCCAGCAGCCCTCCTCCGGGACAGATTGGTTCCTACGAGCAGTACTTC. Protein: CASSPPPGQIGSYEQYF.

The chain links TRBV12-3 or TRBV12-4 to TRBJ1-4, with D perhaps TRBD1 (5 bases). The CDR3 has 13 residues. The V and J ends lost 8 bases and 4 bases respectively, with 11 bases between them. For the CDR3, the DNA is TGTGCCAGCCGGACACCGTATAATGAAAAACTGTTTTTT. This codes for CASRTPYNEKLFF.

This clone was observed a few times. The chain combines TRBV9 with TRBJ1-6, with D tentatively TRBD1 (5 bases). V was pared by 3 bases and J by 6 bases, with 13 bases between. The CDR3 extends over 15 amino acids. Germline loops: CDR1 SGDLS, CDR2 YYNGEE. The CDR3 protein is CASSAEGTANSPLHF. The CDR3 nucleotides are TGTGCCAGCAGCGCCGAGGGGACCGCTAATTCACCCCTCCACTTT.

The chain carries TRBV18 and TRBJ2-1; 10 nucleotides agree with TRBD2. This CDR3 spans 15 amino acids. Germline CDR1 reads KGHSH; CDR2 reads LQKENI. Germline trimming cut 2 bases from V and 7 bases from J; bases unmatched to any gene: 5. In DNA, the CDR3 is TGTGCCAGCTCACCAAGTAGCGGGAGGTGGAATGAGCAGTTCTTC. Encoded protein: CASSPSSGRWNEQFF.

The J gene is TRBJ1-4, the V gene TRBV10-2, with D possibly TRBD1 on 6 matching bases. The V and J ends lost 6 bases and 10 bases respectively, with 12 bases between them. CDR3 length: 12 amino acids. Germline assignment: CDR1 WSHSY and CDR2 SAAADI. CDR3 nucleotides: TGCGCCAGCAGCCGAGGGGGAGGAAAACTGTTTTTT. Amino acid sequence: CASSRGGGKLFF.